This passage covers 10 T cell receptor beta chains from one sample sequenced in a study of blood T cell repertoires in COVID-19. Data came from immunoSEQ multiplex PCR; TCRdb stores just in-frame clones and leaves some out. The sample yields some 200,000 clones, roughly 94% seen once. Input material: peripheral blood. These TCRs come from a man aged 25 to 40 with COVID-19, enrolled during active disease.

This clone was seen only once. V is TRBV7-2 and J is TRBJ2-3; D is possibly TRBD1 (5 bases). Germline values: CDR1 SGHTA, CDR2 FQGNSA. With 1 base removed from V and 4 bases from J, the gap between germline ends came to 12 bases. This CDR3 is built from 15 residues. The CDR3 loop reads CASSLVAQGSDTQYF. Written as DNA, the CDR3 is TGTGCCAGCAGCTTAGTGGCTCAGGGATCAGATACGCAGTATTTT. The variable domain in full, completed from reference TRBV7-2 and TRBJ2-3, reads GAGVSQSPSNKVTEKGKDVELRCDPISGHTALYWYRQSLGQGLEFLIYFQGNSAPDKSGLPSDRFSAERTGGSVSTLTIQRTQQEDSAVYLCASSLVAQGSDTQYFGPGTRLTVL.

A word on this clone: A junction boundary mismatches the germline segment, possibly from a read error. V usage is TRBV18 and J usage is TRBJ1-1; 7 bases fit TRBD1. The V gene's germline CDR1 is KGHSH and CDR2 LQKENI. The CDR3 runs 13 residues. CDR3 region: CASSPQGFTEAFF. CDR3 coding DNA: TGTGCCAGCTCTCCACAGGGGTTCACTGAAGCTTTCTTT. The entire variable domain, with the rest obtained from reference TRBV18 and TRBJ1-1, is as follows: NAGVMQNPRHLVRRRGQEARLRCSPMKGHSHVYWYRQLPEEGLKFMVYLQKENIIDESGMPKERFSAEFPKEGPSILRIQQVVRGDSAAYFCASSPQGFTEAFFGQGTRLTVV.

The chain employs TRBV10-3 and TRBJ2-5; 7 bases match TRBD1. Germline CDR1 ENHRY, CDR2 SYGVKD. V lost 6 bases to trimming and J lost 1 base; unmatched junction nucleotides: 2. The CDR3 has 13 residues. The CDR3 sequence: CAIRDRIQETQYF. CDR3 coding DNA: TGTGCCATCAGGGACAGGATCCAAGAGACCCAGTACTTC.

V and J are TRBV7-9 and TRBJ2-5; 11 bases map to TRBD2. There are 13 residues in the CDR3. The V gene end was trimmed by 4 bases and the J gene end by 5 bases; junction bases not matched to a gene: 0. Germline V CDR1 and CDR2: SEHNR, FQNEAQ (reference sequence). The CDR3 loop is CASSWTSGETQYF. CDR3 DNA: TGTGCCAGCAGCTGGACTAGCGGGGAGACCCAGTACTTC.

This chain joins TRBV23-1 and TRBJ2-1; TRBD2 matches at 14 bases. TRBV23-1 is treated as an ORF (open reading frame) with a function not yet certain. The CDR3 consists of 14 residues. J was trimmed by 7 bases and V by 6 bases; bases with no gene match: 2. The CDR3 DNA is TGCGCCAGCAGGACTAGCGGGGGGGAAAATGAGCAGTTCTTC. Translating gives CASRTSGGENEQFF.

This clone has only one observation. V gene TRBV2 combines with J gene TRBJ1-6; 7 bases fit TRBD1. V trimming: 11 bases; J trimming: 4 bases; junction bases outside the gene matches: 5. Germline V gene sequence: CDR1 SNHLY, CDR2 FYNNEI. The CDR3 covers 13 residues. The DNA for the CDR3 is TGTGCCGGCGCCAGGGGGTATAATTCACCCCTCCACTTT. It translates to CAGARGYNSPLHF.

The chain links TRBV3-1 (or the pseudogene TRBV3-2) to TRBJ1-5; D perhaps matches TRBD1 (5 bases). This CDR3 region has 15 residues. The V end lost 0 bases, the J end lost 4 bases, and 10 bases lay between the germline ends. Germline loops: CDR1 LGHDT, CDR2 YNNKEL (reference sequence). CDR3 sequence: CASSQDSGPNQPQHF. Written as DNA, the CDR3 is TGTGCCAGCAGCCAAGATTCAGGGCCGAATCAGCCCCAGCATTTT.

This chain uses TRBV2 with TRBJ1-1, with TRBD1 matching over 8 bases. The V gene's germline CDR1 is SNHLY and CDR2 FYNNEI. V gave up 6 bases and J gave up 3 bases; unmatched junction bases: 9. This CDR3 region has 15 residues. Here the CDR3 reads CASSGQGLGDTEAFF. Here the CDR3 DNA reads TGTGCCAGCAGCGGACAGGGTTTGGGGGACACTGAAGCTTTCTTT.

The chain couples TRBV11-2 to TRBJ2-5, with 7 bases aligning to TRBD2. Germline CDR1 SGHAT, CDR2 FQNNGV. The V and J ends lost 2 bases and 2 bases, in that order; junction bases with no gene match: 8. CDR3 length: 16 amino acids. This CDR3 is CASSLNPSGIQETQYF. The CDR3 nucleotides are TGTGCCAGCAGCTTAAATCCTAGCGGAATTCAAGAGACCCAGTACTTC.

This rearrangement joins TRBV6-1 to TRBJ1-4, with 8 bases identical to TRBD1. This CDR3 has 17 amino acids. The J segment lost 0 bases and the V segment lost 4 bases, leaving 7 bases of the junction unmatched. CDR1 MNHNS and CDR2 SASEGT come from the germline V gene. CDR3: CASSGTGTYATNEKLFF. CDR3 nucleotide sequence: TGTGCCAGCAGTGGGACAGGGACCTATGCAACTAATGAAAAACTGTTTTTT.